Sequencing of this T cell receptor beta chain was carried out in a study of cytomegalovirus exposure and HLA in healthy donors. A remark on this clone: The antigen remains undetermined.

Overall study results and limits: Other equally common chains were less clonally expanded than HLA-associated TCR beta chains, a later analysis showed.

Primers: 60 Vbeta forward and 13 Jbeta reverse. TCRdb's copy holds only in-frame clones and misses some; the assay was immunoSEQ multiplex PCR. This sample yields 90,000 to 140,000 clones, of which around 80% are seen a single time; 2% to 2.5% belongs to the top ten. J lost 1 base, V lost 4 bases, and 7 bases had no gene match. Germline CDR1 is SGHRS and CDR2 is YFSETQ. The CDR3 contains 16 residues. V and J are TRBV5-1 and TRBJ2-1; 8 nucleotides line up with TRBD1. The sequence was collected from a man aged 25-40 years in good health and CMV-seronegative. Specimen: PBMCs. The CDR3 is CASSPGQGASYNEQFF. As DNA, the CDR3 is TGCGCCAGCAGCCCAGGACAGGGAGCATCCTACAATGAGCAGTTCTTC.